This T cell receptor beta chain was observed in a study of CD8+ T cells in alopecia areata. General study results and limits: There were also resident alphabeta T cells of normal skin sequenced in scalp samples.

Germline V gene lookup returns CDR1 SQVTM and CDR2 ANQGSEA. After removal of 2 bases from V and 7 bases from J, the junction contained 7 bases not matched to a gene. The CDR3 runs 13 residues. RNA, once extracted, was reverse transcribed into cDNA for use as the sequencing template. Assay: immunoSEQ multiplex PCR; the TCRdb copy retains only in-frame clones and omits some. The table has more than 95,000 clones, 41% seen once. In this sample, this clone turned up a few times. Its antigen is undetermined. As part of sample collection, lesional scalp punch biopsies and peripheral blood were taken from alopecia areata patients.

The sample was CD4+ T cells sorted from blood. This sequence originates from a human donor with alopecia areata. The chain carries TRBV29-1 and TRBJ2-7; 8 bases align to TRBD1. The CDR3 nucleotides read TGCAGCGTTGAACAGGACAGGGTTGGGGAGCAGTACTTC. Translation: CSVEQDRVGEQYF.